The 20 T cell receptor beta chains given below trace back to one sample, sequenced in a study of vaccination and CD4 T cells after COVID-19. As to treatment: approximately nine-day PBMC culture with coronavirus spike peptide pools or control peptides (ViraFEST assay). Sequencing of cultured CD4+ T cell DNA used the Oncomine TCR Beta short-read assay. MiXCR, applied by TCRdb to the PCR reads, yields one record per CDR3 protein. The data contain some 19,000 distinct CDR3 sequences, about 62% of them singletons. What these receptors recognize is not known. The input for sequencing was CD4+ T cells from blood, cultured in vitro, taken before SARS-CoV-2 vaccination. These receptors were obtained from a human donor who received a COVID-19 vaccine.

The chain joins TRBV24-1 to TRBJ2-2, with 7 bases fitting TRBD2. CDR1 KGHDR and CDR2 SFDVKD come from the germline V gene. This CDR3 region has 18 residues. The trim removed 3 bases at V and 1 base at J, leaving 10 bases unmatched. CDR3 DNA: TGTGCCACCAGTGATCCTACTGGTCTAGCGGTGAACACCGGGGAGCTGTTTTTT. Residues: CATSDPTGLAVNTGELFF.

V gene TRBV27 combines with J gene TRBJ1-2; TRBD1 matches at 8 bases. The V and J ends lost 5 bases and 5 bases, in that order; junction bases with no gene match: 10. The CDR3 spans 15 residues. From germline, CDR1 is MNHEY and CDR2 SMNVEV (reference sequence). The CDR3: CASSKARGLGYGYTF. The DNA of the CDR3 is TGTGCCAGCAGTAAAGCCAGGGGGCTGGGGTATGGCTACACCTTC.

The V gene is TRBV12-3 or TRBV12-4, the J gene TRBJ1-3; unclear D gene. The CDR3 sequence is 15 residues long. V was pared by 6 bases and J by 0 bases, with 12 bases between. Here the CDR3 reads CASSNLAHSGNTIYF. The CDR3 coding sequence is TGTGCCAGCAGCAACCTAGCCCACTCTGGAAACACCATATATTTT.

The chain is built from TRBV30 and TRBJ2-7; possibly TRBD2 for D (7 bases). Per the germline V gene, CDR1 is GTSNPN and CDR2 is SVGIG (reference sequence). The CDR3 extends over 13 amino acids. V lost 3 bases and J 6 bases, leaving 15 bases between the germline ends. CDR3 sequence: CAWSKGGGREQYF. DNA of the CDR3: TGTGCCTGGAGCAAAGGGGGGGGGCGCGAGCAGTACTTC.

The chain links TRBV7-2 to TRBJ1-2; 9 nucleotides align to TRBD1. This CDR3 is 14 amino acids long. The germline CDR1 and CDR2 sequences are SGHTA and FQGNSA. The ends lost 5 bases at V and 7 bases at J; junction bases unmatched: 8. The CDR3 loop reads CASSPDRGTVGYTF. The CDR3 DNA reads as TGTGCCAGCAGCCCGGACAGGGGTACTGTTGGCTACACCTTC.

This chain connects TRBV11-2 to TRBJ1-3; D is unresolved. Germline V CDR1 and CDR2: SGHAT, FQNNGV. This CDR3 region has 13 residues. Trimming removed 5 bases at V and 9 bases at J, with 14 bases between. The CDR3 DNA sequence: TGTGCCAGCAGCGCCCCCGGGCGGATCACCATATATTTT. Translated: CASSAPGRITIYF.

The chain carries TRBV7-2 and TRBJ1-2; TRBD1 is a possible D gene (5 bases). Between the trimmed V and J ends, which lost 5 bases and 4 bases, there was a span of 14 bases. The CDR3 spans 14 residues. The V gene's germline CDR1 is SGHTA and CDR2 FQGNSA. Written as DNA, the CDR3 is TGTGCCAGCAGCCTAACGGGGCAGTCCTATGGCTACACCTTC. It specifies CASSLTGQSYGYTF.

The rearrangement links TRBV21-1 to TRBJ1-2; the table assigns TRBD1, which was not confirmed against the DNA. TRBV21-1 has pseudogene status. CDR3 length: 15 amino acids. In nucleotides, the CDR3 is TGTGCCAGCAGTGCCAGGCCGACAGGGAACTATGGCTACACCTTC. Translated: CASSARPTGNYGYTF.

The genes are TRBV12-3 or TRBV12-4 and TRBJ2-1; D is perhaps TRBD1 (6 bases). The V and J ends lost 3 bases and 7 bases respectively, with 13 bases between them. The CDR3 loop spans 14 amino acids. CDR3 nucleotides: TGTGCCAGCAGTTTGTGGGGGCCGGAGAATGAGCAGTTCTTC. Encoded protein: CASSLWGPENEQFF.

The chain links TRBV6-1 to TRBJ1-1; D remains ambiguous. CDR1 and CDR2 from the germline V gene are MNHNS and SASEGT. This CDR3 is 16 amino acids long. The V end was cut by 3 bases, the J end by 2 bases, with 16 bases between. CDR3: CASSEEGGVRNTEAFF. CDR3 nucleotides: TGTGCCAGCAGTGAGGAGGGAGGAGTACGAAACACTGAAGCTTTCTTT.

Within the sample, this clonotype is large. The genes are TRBV10-3 and TRBJ2-2, with 12 bases lining up with TRBD2. Germline CDR1 reads ENHRY; CDR2 reads SYGVKD. The CDR3 totals 15 residues. Losses at the gene ends were 8 bases for V and 3 bases for J; bases not matched to a gene: 4. Here the CDR3 DNA reads TGTGCCATCCGACTAGCGGGGGCGGACACCGGGGAGCTGTTTTTT. Encoded protein: CAIRLAGADTGELFF.

This clonotype was detected a few times. The rearrangement links TRBV20-1 to TRBJ1-4; 8 bases agree with TRBD1. The CDR3 totals 12 residues. CDR1 DFQATT and CDR2 SNEGSKA come from the germline V gene (reference sequence). The junction had 4 bases not matched to a gene; V was cut back by 5 bases and J by 8 bases. This chain's CDR3 is CSAQGTGEKLFF. DNA for the CDR3: TGCAGTGCTCAAGGGACAGGAGAAAAACTGTTTTTT.

This clonotype was seen more than once but under ten times. V is TRBV6-1 and J is TRBJ1-5, with D possibly being TRBD1 (6 bases). Germline CDR1 reads MNHNS; CDR2 reads SASEGT. The CDR3 is 14 amino acids. Trimming cost V 4 bases and J 0 bases, with 7 bases left between them. In DNA, the CDR3 is TGTGCCAGCAGTGGGACAGCTAGCAATCAGCCCCAGCATTTT. It encodes CASSGTASNQPQHF.

CDR3 sequence (DNA): TGTGCCAGCAGTCGCGCACAGGGCTATGGCTACACCTTC. Translation gives CASSRAQGYGYTF. The chain joins TRBV6-4 to TRBJ1-2; D is possibly TRBD1 (6 bases). V lost 5 bases to trimming and J lost 4 bases, with 11 bases between them. CDR1 is MRHNA and CDR2 is SNTAGT in the germline V gene. The CDR3 length is 13 residues.

This clonotype occurred a few times. The chain recombines TRBV30 with TRBJ1-6; no firm D call. CDR1 is GTSNPN and CDR2 is SVGIG in the germline V gene (reference sequence). V was shortened by 1 base and J by 9 bases, with 22 bases between the two germline ends. This CDR3 comprises 17 residues. CDR3 in DNA: TGTGCCTGGAGTGACGAGCCCGGCCCCGGGAGTAGTTCACCCCTCCACTTT. It translates to CAWSDEPGPGSSSPLHF.

The chain uses TRBV25-1 and TRBJ1-2, with D tentatively TRBD1 (5 bases). CDR3 length equals 12 residues. V was cut by 5 bases and J by 7 bases, with 11 bases left in between. CDR1 is MGHDK and CDR2 is SYGVNS in the germline V gene. The CDR3 here is CASSHWGSGYTF. CDR3 DNA sequence: TGTGCCAGCAGTCATTGGGGCAGTGGCTACACCTTC.

The rearrangement links TRBV10-1 to TRBJ1-2, with D uncertain. Trimming cost V 3 bases and J 8 bases, with 16 bases left between them. This CDR3 has 14 residues. CDR1 and CDR2 from the germline V gene are WNHNN and SYGVQD (reference sequence). This CDR3 reads CASSEFRNSGGYTF. In nucleotides, the CDR3 is TGCGCCAGCAGTGAATTCCGAAATAGCGGAGGCTACACCTTC.

This chain links TRBV7-8 with TRBJ2-7; 7 nucleotides agree with TRBD1. CDR3 length: 14 amino acids. Trimming cost V 5 bases and J 2 bases; bases outside gene matches: 6. In germline, CDR1 is SGHVS, CDR2 FQNEAQ. CDR3 amino acids: CASSPKTGPYEQYF. CDR3 nucleotide sequence: TGTGCCAGCAGCCCCAAGACAGGGCCCTACGAGCAGTACTTC.

V usage is TRBV20-1 and J usage is TRBJ1-5, with 9 positions matching TRBD1. Losses at the gene ends were 2 bases for V and 2 bases for J; bases not matched to a gene: 7. From germline, CDR1 is DFQATT and CDR2 SNEGSKA (reference sequence). CDR3 length: 16 residues. The CDR3 nucleotides read TGCAGTGCTAGACCCACAGGGGGCGTCGGCAATCAGCCCCAGCATTTT. Its protein product is CSARPTGGVGNQPQHF.

This clonotype was seen more than once but under ten times. This chain joins TRBV5-4 and TRBJ1-2; D may be TRBD1 (6 bases). V lost 3 bases to trimming and J lost 1 base, with 10 bases between them. Germline values: CDR1 SGHNT, CDR2 YYREEE (reference sequence). This CDR3 has 14 residues. This chain's CDR3 is CASSSDRFNYGYTF. Here the CDR3 DNA reads TGTGCCAGCAGCTCGGACAGATTTAACTATGGCTACACCTTC.